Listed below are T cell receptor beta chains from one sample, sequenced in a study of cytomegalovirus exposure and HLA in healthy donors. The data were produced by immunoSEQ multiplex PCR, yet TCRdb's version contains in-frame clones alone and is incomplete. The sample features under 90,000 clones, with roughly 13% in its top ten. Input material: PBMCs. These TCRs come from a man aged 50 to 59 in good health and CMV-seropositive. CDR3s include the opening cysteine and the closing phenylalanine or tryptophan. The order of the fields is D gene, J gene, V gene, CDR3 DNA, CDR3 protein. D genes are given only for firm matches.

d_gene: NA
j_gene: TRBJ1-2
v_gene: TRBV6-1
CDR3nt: TGTGCCAGCAGTGAAGCGGGTAGGGGTTCTGGCTACACCTTC
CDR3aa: CASSEAGRGSGYTF

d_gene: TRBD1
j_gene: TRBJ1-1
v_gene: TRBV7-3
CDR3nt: TGTGCCAGCAGCTCCGGGACAGGCAACACTGAAGCTTTCTTT
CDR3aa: CASSSGTGNTEAFF

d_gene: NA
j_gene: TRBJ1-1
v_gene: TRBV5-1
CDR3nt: TGCGCCAGCAGCTACGGGGGAGGGAACACTGAAGCTTTCTTT
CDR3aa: CASSYGGGNTEAFF

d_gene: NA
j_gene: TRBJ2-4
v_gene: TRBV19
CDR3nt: TGTGCCAGTAGTATAGATCAGGGTATCTTCAAGAACTTC
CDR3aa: CASSIDQGIFKNF

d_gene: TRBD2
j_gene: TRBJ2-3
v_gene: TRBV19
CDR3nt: TGTGAACCCAGTAAGTTGGAGGGTCTAGCGGTTAGCACAGATACGCAGTATTTT
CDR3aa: CEPSKLEGLAVSTDTQYF

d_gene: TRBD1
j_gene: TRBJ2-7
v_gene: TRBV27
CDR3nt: TGTGCCAGCAGCGGGACAGGGAGGTCCTATCTCTACGAGCAGTACTTC
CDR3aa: CASSGTGRSYLYEQYF

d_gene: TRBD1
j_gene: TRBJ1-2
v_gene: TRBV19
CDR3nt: TGTGCCAGTAGTGCGGGACAGGCGACTAACTATGGCTACACCTTC
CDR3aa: CASSAGQATNYGYTF

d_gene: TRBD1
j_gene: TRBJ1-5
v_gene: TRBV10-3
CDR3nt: TGTGCCATCAGCGTTGACAGGGGGTTCAATCAGCCCCAGCATTTT
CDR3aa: CAISVDRGFNQPQHF

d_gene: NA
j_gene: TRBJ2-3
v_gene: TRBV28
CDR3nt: TGTGCCAGCAGCCGACCCTCCTTCGGGGGTACGCAGTATTTT
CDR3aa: CASSRPSFGGTQYF

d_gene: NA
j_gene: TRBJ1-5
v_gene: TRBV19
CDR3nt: TGTGCCAGTAGTATAGATATCCTACGAGGTCAGCCCCAGCATTTT
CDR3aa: CASSIDILRGQPQHF

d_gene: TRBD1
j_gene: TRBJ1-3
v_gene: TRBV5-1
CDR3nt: TGCGCCAGCAGCCCGGGACAGCCGTTCGCTGGAAACACCATATATTTT
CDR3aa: CASSPGQPFAGNTIYF

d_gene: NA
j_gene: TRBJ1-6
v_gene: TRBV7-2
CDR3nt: TGTGCCAGCAGCTTAGCGGTGGGGCCAAGTAGCAATTCACCCCTCCACTTT
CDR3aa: CASSLAVGPSSNSPLHF

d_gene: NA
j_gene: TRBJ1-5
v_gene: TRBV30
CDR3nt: TGTGCCTGGAGTTCCCAGGGCGGCAATCAGCCCCGGCATTTT
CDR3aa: CAWSSQGGNQPRHF

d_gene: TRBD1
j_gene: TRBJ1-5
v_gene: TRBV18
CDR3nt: TGTGCCAGCTCACCAGGGACAGGGGGAACTCAGCCCCAGCATTTT
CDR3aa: CASSPGTGGTQPQHF

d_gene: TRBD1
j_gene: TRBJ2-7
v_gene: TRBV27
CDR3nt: TGTGCCAGCAGTTCCGGGACAGGGGTATCCTACGAGCAGTACTTC
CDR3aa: CASSSGTGVSYEQYF

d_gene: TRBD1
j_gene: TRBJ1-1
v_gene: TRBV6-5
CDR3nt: TGTGCCAGCAGTTGGACAGGGGGCTGGAGGAACACTGAAGCTTTCTTT
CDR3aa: CASSWTGGWRNTEAFF

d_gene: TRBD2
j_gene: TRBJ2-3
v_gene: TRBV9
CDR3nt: TGTGCCAGCAGCCCCCATGGCGGGGGTTCAGATACGCAGTATTTT
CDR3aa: CASSPHGGGSDTQYF

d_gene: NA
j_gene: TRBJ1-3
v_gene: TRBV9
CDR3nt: TGTGCCAGCAGCGTAGAGGGAGCTTATGGAAACACCATATATTTT
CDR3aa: CASSVEGAYGNTIYF

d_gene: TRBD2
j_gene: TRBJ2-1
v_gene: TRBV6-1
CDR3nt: TGTGCCAGCAGTGAAATAAGCGGGGGGCCTTACAATGAGCAGTTCTTC
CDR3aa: CASSEISGGPYNEQFF

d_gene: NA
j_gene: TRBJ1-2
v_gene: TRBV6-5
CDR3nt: TGTGCCAGCAGTCCGGACAGCTATGGCTACACCTTC
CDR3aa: CASSPDSYGYTF

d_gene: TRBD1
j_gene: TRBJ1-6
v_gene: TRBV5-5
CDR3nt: TGTGCCAGCAGCTTTGGGGACAGCCATTCACCCCTCCACTTT
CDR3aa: CASSFGDSHSPLHF

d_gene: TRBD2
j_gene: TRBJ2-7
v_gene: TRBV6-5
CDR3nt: TGTGCCAGCAGTTACTCGGGAGGGACCTACGAGCAGTACTTC
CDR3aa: CASSYSGGTYEQYF

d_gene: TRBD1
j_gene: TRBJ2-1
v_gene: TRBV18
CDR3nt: TGTGCCAGCTCACCCCTCGCCGGGACAGGGACGGATGAGCAGTTCTTC
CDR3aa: CASSPLAGTGTDEQFF

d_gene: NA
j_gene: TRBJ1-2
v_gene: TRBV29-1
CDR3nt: TGCAGCCTCAGGTCTGACGCTGGATATGGCTACACCTTC
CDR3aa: CSLRSDAGYGYTF

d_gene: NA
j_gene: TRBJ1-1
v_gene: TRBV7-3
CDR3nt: TGTGCCAGCAGCCAAAGGGGCAGCCCCACTGAAGCTTTCTTT
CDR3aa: CASSQRGSPTEAFF

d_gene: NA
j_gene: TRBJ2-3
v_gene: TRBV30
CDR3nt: TGTGCCTGGAGTACGGGGTATACGCAGTATTTT
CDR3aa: CAWSTGYTQYF